The present entry profiles one T cell receptor beta chain with its context. Repertoires were generated with immunoSEQ multiplex PCR, while TCRdb's copy carries only in-frame clones and drops some. The table lists under 80,000 clones, roughly 92% of them singletons. The CDR3 extends over 17 amino acids. Germline lookup yields CDR1 SGHVS and CDR2 FQNEAQ. J gave up 7 bases and V 0 bases, and 11 bases lay outside the gene matches. The data derive from a study of T cell changes during pregnancy in multiple sclerosis. The origin of this receptor is a female donor in good health, enrolled as a control in a pregnancy study. Specimen: peripheral blood, collected after pregnancy. This chain joins TRBV7-8 and TRBJ2-1; TRBD2 matches at 8 bases. The CDR3 protein is CASSLAAGSGIDNEQFF. The CDR3 DNA reads TGTGCCAGCAGCTTAGCGGCCGGTAGCGGGATTGATAATGAGCAGTTCTTC.